This T cell receptor beta chain was identified in a study of blood T cells in healthy people across ages. Overall study results and limits: The study could not conclusively compare naive and antigen-experienced cells, given its unsorted PBMCs. Aged donors had fewer naive CD4+ cells and lower diversity than long-lived donors.

The use of a sample-barcoded 5' primer and a J-beta primer mix characterized a second PCR of about 7 to 12 cycles. At least 2.5 million CDR3-containing paired-end reads were obtained per sample. TCRdb re-called the 5' RACE reads with MiXCR, one entry per CDR3 protein. This sample has 1.5 million to 2 million distinct CDR3 sequences, with 25% to 30% found just once. This clonotype has just a few counts. What it binds is not known. After removal of 1 base from V and 1 base from J, the junction contained 5 bases not matched to a gene. In germline, CDR1 is SGHTA, CDR2 FQGNSA. CDR3 size: 16 residues. The chain combines TRBV7-2 with TRBJ2-3; 7 positions match TRBD1. This sequence originates from a woman aged 30 to 39 in good health. The sequencing sample was made of blood. This CDR3 is CASSLVGTEGTDTQYF. CDR3 nucleotide sequence: TGTGCCAGCAGCTTAGTGGGGACAGAAGGCACAGATACGCAGTATTTT.